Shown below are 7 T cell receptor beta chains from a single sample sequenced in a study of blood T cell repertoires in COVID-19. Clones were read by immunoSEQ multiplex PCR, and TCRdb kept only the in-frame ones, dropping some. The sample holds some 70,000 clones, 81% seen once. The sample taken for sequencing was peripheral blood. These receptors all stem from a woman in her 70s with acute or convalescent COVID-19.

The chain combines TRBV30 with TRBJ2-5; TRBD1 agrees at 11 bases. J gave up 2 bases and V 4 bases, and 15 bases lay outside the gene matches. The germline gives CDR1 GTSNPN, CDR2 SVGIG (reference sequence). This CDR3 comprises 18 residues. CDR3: CAWNPGTGGSGPQETQYF. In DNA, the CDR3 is TGTGCCTGGAACCCAGGGACAGGGGGATCCGGACCACAAGAGACCCAGTACTTC.

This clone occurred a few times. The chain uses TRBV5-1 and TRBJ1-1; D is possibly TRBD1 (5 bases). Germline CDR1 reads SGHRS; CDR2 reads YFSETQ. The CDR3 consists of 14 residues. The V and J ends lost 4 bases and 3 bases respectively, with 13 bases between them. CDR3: CASSDQGGDTEAFF. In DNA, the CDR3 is TGCGCCAGCAGCGACCAGGGAGGGGACACTGAAGCTTTCTTT.

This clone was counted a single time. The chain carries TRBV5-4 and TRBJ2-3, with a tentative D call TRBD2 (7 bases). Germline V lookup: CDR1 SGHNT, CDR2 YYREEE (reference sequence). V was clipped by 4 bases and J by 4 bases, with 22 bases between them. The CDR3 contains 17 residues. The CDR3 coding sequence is TGTGCCAGCAGCCCTACACCTAGCGGAGAGGGGGCAGATACGCAGTATTTT. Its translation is CASSPTPSGEGADTQYF.

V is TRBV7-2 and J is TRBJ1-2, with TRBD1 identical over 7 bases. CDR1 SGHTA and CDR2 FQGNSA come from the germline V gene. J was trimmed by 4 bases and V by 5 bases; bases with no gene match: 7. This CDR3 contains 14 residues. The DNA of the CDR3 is TGTGCCAGCAGCCAGCGAGGGGGCCCCTATGGCTACACCTTC. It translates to CASSQRGGPYGYTF.

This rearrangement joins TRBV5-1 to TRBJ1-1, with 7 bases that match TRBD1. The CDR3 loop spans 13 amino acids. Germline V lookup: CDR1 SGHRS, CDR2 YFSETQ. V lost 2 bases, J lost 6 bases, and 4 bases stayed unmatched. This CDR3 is CASSFTTGAEAFF. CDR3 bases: TGCGCCAGCAGCTTTACCACAGGGGCTGAAGCTTTCTTT.

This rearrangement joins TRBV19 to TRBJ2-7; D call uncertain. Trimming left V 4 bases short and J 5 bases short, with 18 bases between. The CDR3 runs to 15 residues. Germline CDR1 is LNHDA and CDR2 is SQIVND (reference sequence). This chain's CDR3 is CASSTPDSPWDEQYF. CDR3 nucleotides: TGTGCCAGTAGTACTCCAGACTCACCTTGGGACGAGCAGTACTTC.

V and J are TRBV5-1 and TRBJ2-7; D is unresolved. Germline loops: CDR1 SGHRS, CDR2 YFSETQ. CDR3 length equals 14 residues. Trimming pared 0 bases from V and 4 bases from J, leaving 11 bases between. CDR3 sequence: CASSLAAPTYEQYF. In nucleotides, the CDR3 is TGCGCCAGCAGCTTGGCGGCCCCGACTTACGAGCAGTACTTC. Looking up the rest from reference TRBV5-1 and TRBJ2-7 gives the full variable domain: KAGVTQTPRYLIKTRGQQVTLSCSPISGHRSVSWYQQTPGQGLQFLFEYFSETQRNKGNFPGRFSGRQFSNSRSEMNVSTLELGDSALYLCASSLAAPTYEQYFGPGTRLTVT.